A selection of T cell receptor beta chains follows, all from one sample in a study of post-analysis software for immune sequencing data. A single record per CDR3 protein comes from TCRdb applying MiXCR to the PCR reads. Of some 700,000 distinct CDR3 sequences in the sample, 59% were seen once. Sequencing was performed on blood. The receptor set was obtained from a girl aged 2-10 years with multiple sclerosis. Both conserved end residues are part of each CDR3. The order of the fields is J gene, clone size, V gene, D gene, CDR3 protein, CDR3 DNA. A D gene is named only where the DNA matches it firmly. Some rows mark clone size as missing; the rest say once, few, many or name a class of expanded clone.

J gene: TRBJ2-1
clone size: -
V gene: TRBV7-9
D gene: -
CDR3 protein: CASSLGTSSCNEQFF
CDR3 DNA: TGTGCCAGCAGCCTAGGGACAAGCTCCTGCAATGAGCAGTTCTTC

J gene: TRBJ2-2
clone size: few
V gene: TRBV7-2
D gene: TRBD2
CDR3 protein: CASSGRLAGSTGELFF
CDR3 DNA: TGTGCCAGCAGCGGACGACTAGCGGGGTCAACCGGGGAGCTGTTTTTT

J gene: TRBJ2-7
clone size: few
V gene: TRBV20-1
D gene: -
CDR3 protein: CSALSRTIYEQYF
CDR3 DNA: TGCAGTGCCCTCTCTAGGACTATCTACGAGCAGTACTTC

J gene: TRBJ2-4
clone size: -
V gene: TRBV15
D gene: -
CDR3 protein: CATSRDGGLAKNIQYF
CDR3 DNA: TGTGCCACCAGCAGGGATGGGGGACTAGCCAAAAACATTCAGTACTTC

J gene: TRBJ2-1
clone size: -
V gene: TRBV29-1
D gene: -
CDR3 protein: CSEYRRQNEQFF
CDR3 DNA: TGCAGCGAGTATCGGCGGCAGAATGAGCAGTTCTTC

J gene: TRBJ2-3
clone size: -
V gene: TRBV27
D gene: TRBD1
CDR3 protein: CASRRDRGRDTQYF
CDR3 DNA: TGTGCCAGCAGGCGGGACAGGGGCAGAGATACGCAGTATTTT

J gene: TRBJ2-3
clone size: few
V gene: TRBV7-9
D gene: TRBD1
CDR3 protein: CASSFRDSTDTQYF
CDR3 DNA: TGTGCCAGCAGCTTTCGGGACAGTACAGATACGCAGTATTTT

J gene: TRBJ1-1
clone size: -
V gene: TRBV24-1
D gene: TRBD1
CDR3 protein: CATSGSETGKFGTEAFF
CDR3 DNA: TGTGCCACCAGTGGCTCCGAGACAGGGAAATTTGGCACTGAAGCTTTCTTT

J gene: TRBJ2-1
clone size: -
V gene: TRBV7-7
D gene: -
CDR3 protein: CASSSWGSPYNEQFF
CDR3 DNA: TGTGCTAGCAGCTCGTGGGGGAGTCCCTACAATGAGCAGTTCTTC

J gene: TRBJ1-5
clone size: -
V gene: TRBV7-2
D gene: -
CDR3 protein: CASSEMTVNQPQHF
CDR3 DNA: TGTGCCAGCAGCGAGATGACGGTTAATCAGCCCCAGCATTTT

J gene: TRBJ2-3
clone size: -
V gene: TRBV29-1
D gene: -
CDR3 protein: CSVEDTQYF
CDR3 DNA: TGCAGCGTTGAAGATACGCAGTATTTT

J gene: TRBJ1-2
clone size: -
V gene: TRBV10-3
D gene: -
CDR3 protein: CAIRDSNYGYTF
CDR3 DNA: TGTGCCATTCGAGACAGTAACTATGGCTACACCTTC

J gene: TRBJ1-2
clone size: few
V gene: TRBV29-1
D gene: TRBD1
CDR3 protein: CSVEEPGQGTNYGYTF
CDR3 DNA: TGCAGCGTTGAGGAACCCGGACAGGGCACGAACTATGGCTACACCTTC

J gene: TRBJ2-1
clone size: -
V gene: TRBV5-1
D gene: TRBD1
CDR3 protein: CASSGGQGGHEQFF
CDR3 DNA: TGCGCCAGCAGCGGGGGACAGGGTGGACATGAGCAGTTCTTC

J gene: TRBJ2-5
clone size: -
V gene: TRBV20-1
D gene: -
CDR3 protein: CSARDWQKETQYF
CDR3 DNA: TGCAGTGCTAGAGACTGGCAGAAAGAGACCCAGTACTTC

J gene: TRBJ1-2
clone size: -
V gene: TRBV11-2
D gene: -
CDR3 protein: CASSLFRENYGYTF
CDR3 DNA: TGTGCCAGCAGCTTATTTCGGGAGAACTATGGCTACACCTTC

J gene: TRBJ1-1
clone size: -
V gene: TRBV6-6
D gene: TRBD1
CDR3 protein: CASYSREGQGGNTEAFF
CDR3 DNA: TGTGCCAGCTATTCTCGGGAAGGACAGGGAGGGAACACTGAAGCTTTCTTT

J gene: TRBJ2-1
clone size: few
V gene: TRBV20-1
D gene: TRBD2
CDR3 protein: CSADSSGSSYNEQFF
CDR3 DNA: TGCAGTGCTGACTCTAGCGGGAGCTCCTACAATGAGCAGTTCTTC